What follows are 26 T cell receptor beta chains derived from one specimen sequenced in a study of blood T cells in healthy people across ages. The authors ran a second PCR of roughly 7 to 11 cycles using a sample-barcoded 5' primer and a J-beta primer mix. TCRdb redid the calling of the 5' RACE reads with MiXCR, one entry per CDR3 protein. Here the sample spans around 1,000,000 distinct CDR3 sequences, roughly two fifths being singletons. What was sequenced was blood. The receptors stem from a man younger than 30 in good health.

The chain uses TRBV6-6 and TRBJ2-1, with D tentatively TRBD2 (5 bases). Deletions cut 0 bases from V and 3 bases from J, with 15 bases between. Germline lookup yields CDR1 MNHNY and CDR2 SVGAGI (reference sequence). This CDR3 has 17 residues. CDR3 loop: CASSYSVPSTIYNEQFF. Written as DNA, the CDR3 is TGTGCCAGCAGTTACTCAGTCCCTAGCACCATCTACAATGAGCAGTTCTTC.

This chain joins TRBV14 and TRBJ2-2; 7 bases map to TRBD1. In germline, CDR1 is SGHDN, CDR2 FVKESK. V gave up 3 bases and J gave up 6 bases; unmatched junction bases: 7. This CDR3 comprises 15 residues. CDR3 nucleotide sequence: TGTGCCAGCAGCCACTGGGACAGTAGTTCCGGGGAGCTGTTTTTT. Its translation: CASSHWDSSSGELFF.

In this sample, this clonotype turned up a few times. The chain has TRBV20-1 and TRBJ1-5; D ambiguous. The CDR3 length is 13 residues. V lost 3 bases to trimming and J lost 5 bases, with 11 bases between them. In germline, CDR1 is DFQATT, CDR2 SNEGSKA (reference sequence). This CDR3 is CSASFQIHQPQHF. CDR3 coding DNA: TGCAGTGCTAGCTTTCAGATTCATCAGCCCCAGCATTTT.

Comment on this clonotype: Its ends do not fully match the called genes, so a read error is possible. The rearrangement uses TRBV24-1 and TRBJ2-3; 11 bases are shared with TRBD2. This CDR3 has 16 residues. The germline CDR1 and CDR2 sequences are KGHDR and SFDVKD. CDR3 sequence reads: CATSDRLAGSTGTQYF. CDR3 DNA sequence: TGTGCCACCAGTGATCGACTAGCGGGGAGCACAGGTACGCAGTATTTT.

The V and J genes are TRBV20-1 and TRBJ1-2; 7 nucleotides agree with TRBD1. J gave up 2 bases and V 3 bases, and 6 bases lay outside the gene matches. This CDR3 region has 14 residues. CDR1 is DFQATT, CDR2 SNEGSKA, per germline (reference sequence). CDR3 sequence reads: CSASPNRGNYGYTF. In nucleotides, the CDR3 is TGCAGTGCTAGCCCGAACAGGGGAAACTATGGCTACACCTTC.

This sequence joins TRBV6-2 or TRBV6-3 and TRBJ1-1, with a weak D call TRBD1 (5 bases). Trimming removed 6 bases at V and 3 bases at J, with 11 bases between. The CDR3 consists of 13 residues. Germline-derived CDR1 and CDR2 are MNHEY and SVGEGT. The chain's CDR3 is CASRRRAHTEAFF. CDR3 DNA sequence: TGTGCCAGCAGGCGCAGGGCTCACACTGAAGCTTTCTTT.

The CDR3 region is CASSPGQVGDIGTEAFF. The CDR3 DNA sequence: TGTGCCAGCAGCCCGGGGCAGGTGGGAGATATTGGCACTGAAGCTTTCTTT. This chain uses TRBV7-3 with TRBJ1-1; weak D call: TRBD1 (5 bases). Germline lookup yields CDR1 SGHTA and CDR2 FQGTGA. Trimming took 5 bases from V and 4 from J, leaving 23 bases between them. The CDR3 is 17 residues long. The whole variable domain, filled in from reference TRBV7-3 and TRBJ1-1, reads GAGVSQTPSNKVTEKGKYVELRCDPISGHTALYWYRQSLGQGPEFLIYFQGTGAADDSGLPNDRFFAVRPEGSVSTLKIQRTERGDSAVYLCASSPGQVGDIGTEAFFGQGTRLTVV.

This clonotype was counted ten times or more. This chain uses TRBV20-1 with TRBJ1-1, with 7 bases lining up with TRBD1. V shed 4 bases and J 0 bases; nucleotides not matched to a gene: 8. The CDR3 spans 15 residues. Germline CDR1 DFQATT, CDR2 SNEGSKA (reference sequence). CDR3: CSATGPGQVNTEAFF. In DNA, the CDR3 is TGCAGTGCTACAGGTCCCGGACAGGTGAACACTGAAGCTTTCTTT.

The chain is built from TRBV7-9 and TRBJ2-5, with TRBD1 matching over 8 bases. After removal of 3 bases from V and 11 bases from J, the junction contained 11 bases not matched to a gene. CDR1 SEHNR and CDR2 FQNEAQ come from the germline V gene (reference sequence). This CDR3 contains 14 residues. The CDR3 DNA reads TGTGCCAGCAGCTTCGCAGGGGGCGCGGATGAGCAGTACTTC. It codes for CASSFAGGADEQYF.

The chain couples TRBV6-1 to TRBJ1-3; D gene uncertain. CDR3 length: 13 residues. CDR1 is MNHNS, CDR2 SASEGT, per germline. The V end lost 6 bases, the J end lost 2 bases, and 8 bases lay between the germline ends. CDR3 sequence: CASSTSPGNTIYF. The CDR3 bases are TGTGCCAGCAGCACATCTCCTGGAAACACCATATATTTT.

V gene TRBV12-3 or TRBV12-4 combines with J gene TRBJ2-3; 11 bases are shared with TRBD2. After removal of 5 bases from V and 1 base from J, the junction contained 14 bases not matched to a gene. The CDR3 extends over 19 amino acids. The CDR3 DNA reads TGTGCCAGCAGTCCCCGCCCCTCTCTACTAGCGGGGGGCACAGATACGCAGTATTTT. It is translated as CASSPRPSLLAGGTDTQYF.

The sample holds a few counts of this clonotype. The chain joins TRBV4-3 to TRBJ2-7; no reliable D call. Germline loops: CDR1 LGHNA, CDR2 YSLEER. CDR3 length: 15 amino acids. Between the trimmed V and J ends, which lost 1 base and 4 bases, there was a span of 14 bases. CDR3 sequence: CASSQAFLMSYEQYF. CDR3 DNA sequence: TGCGCCAGCAGCCAAGCGTTTCTCATGTCGTACGAGCAGTACTTC.

This clonotype turned up a few times. V gene TRBV20-1 combines with J gene TRBJ2-5; TRBD1 aligns across 7 bases. Germline V gene lookup returns CDR1 DFQATT and CDR2 SNEGSKA (reference sequence). V lost 3 bases and J lost 1; bases outside the gene matches: 2. The CDR3 loop spans 13 amino acids. Here the CDR3 DNA reads TGCAGTGCTAGCCGGACAGGCCAAGAGACCCAGTACTTC. Translation gives CSASRTGQETQYF.

This clonotype was found a few times. J is TRBJ2-1 and V is TRBV10-3; 11 bases map to TRBD1. The V and J ends lost 5 bases and 1 base, in that order; junction bases with no gene match: 7. The CDR3 is 17 amino acids. Germline loops: CDR1 ENHRY, CDR2 SYGVKD. The CDR3 here is CAISKDRGQWSYNEQFF. CDR3 in DNA: TGTGCCATCAGTAAGGACAGGGGGCAATGGTCCTACAATGAGCAGTTCTTC.

This clonotype was observed a handful of times. The chain joins TRBV6-5 to TRBJ1-6, with a weak D call TRBD1 (6 bases). Germline loops: CDR1 MNHEY, CDR2 SVGAGI. The length of the CDR3 is 14 residues. The V and J ends lost 6 bases and 7 bases respectively, with 13 bases between them. CDR3 loop: CASSQGHKNSPLHF. The DNA for the CDR3 is TGTGCCAGCAGCCAGGGACATAAGAATTCACCCCTCCACTTT.

This clonotype was counted only a few times. The chain uses TRBV2 and TRBJ1-1, with TRBD1 matching 8 bases. From germline, CDR1 is SNHLY and CDR2 FYNNEI. This CDR3 spans 12 amino acids. CDR3 amino acids: CAPGGMNTEAFF. In DNA, the CDR3 is TGTGCGCCAGGGGGCATGAACACTGAAGCTTTCTTT.

The rearrangement links TRBV2 to TRBJ2-7, with TRBD2 matching 8 bases. The CDR3 consists of 16 residues. With 2 bases clipped from V and 2 bases from J, the junction kept 8 bases outside the gene matches. Germline V gives CDR1 SNHLY, CDR2 FYNNEI. This CDR3 is CASSESAGGLAYEQYF. The CDR3 bases are TGTGCCAGCAGTGAATCGGCGGGGGGACTAGCCTACGAGCAGTACTTC.

The sample holds a few counts of this clonotype. V and J are TRBV7-2 and TRBJ2-3, with D unclear. Germline CDR1 SGHTA, CDR2 FQGNSA. The CDR3 spans 16 residues. Trimming stripped 7 bases from V and 0 bases from J, with 17 bases between. In DNA form, the CDR3 reads TGTGCCAGCACCCGATCCCCAGCCCTTAGCACAGATACGCAGTATTTT. This gives the protein CASTRSPALSTDTQYF.

As to this clonotype: At one of its ends the junction is not consistent with the germline gene, which may arise from a read error. V is TRBV20-1 and J is TRBJ2-1; TRBD2 matches at 14 bases. The germline V gene has CDR1 DFQATT and CDR2 SNEGSKA (reference sequence). The CDR3 runs to 15 residues. The CDR3 DNA is TGCAGTGCTCGAGAGACTAGCGGGGGGGCGAATGAGCAGTTCTTC. This encodes CSARETSGGANEQFF.

This sequence joins TRBV28 and TRBJ2-2; 9 nucleotides align to TRBD1. V lost 6 bases and J lost 2; bases outside the gene matches: 7. CDR3 length: 16 residues. From germline, CDR1 is MDHEN and CDR2 SYDVKM. For the CDR3, the DNA is TGTGCCAGCAGGCCCCGGGACAGGGAAAACACCGGGGAGCTGTTTTTT. Encoded protein: CASRPRDRENTGELFF.

There are a few counts of this clonotype. The genes are TRBV18 and TRBJ1-1, with D hard to call. The length of the CDR3 is 12 residues. Germline CDR1 reads KGHSH; CDR2 reads LQKENI. V lost 2 bases, J lost 4 bases, and 5 bases lay in between. The CDR3 sequence is CASSPTVTEAFF. The CDR3 region has the DNA TGTGCCAGCTCACCAACCGTCACTGAAGCTTTCTTT.

This clonotype was seen more than once but under ten times. The chain joins TRBV20-1 to TRBJ1-5, with TRBD1 as a possible D gene (5 bases). Per the germline V gene, CDR1 is DFQATT and CDR2 is SNEGSKA (reference sequence). The V gene lost 6 bases and the J gene lost 4 bases, with 13 bases spanning the gap. CDR3 length: 13 amino acids. CDR3 nucleotide sequence: TGCAGTGCCCCTGTTCCAGGGAATCAGCCCCAGCATTTT. Protein sequence: CSAPVPGNQPQHF.

This chain connects TRBV6-2 or TRBV6-3 to TRBJ1-2; a weak D match, TRBD1 (5 bases). This CDR3 is built from 14 residues. V was cut by 4 bases and J by 4 bases, with 13 bases left in between. From germline, CDR1 is MNHEY and CDR2 SVGEGT. The CDR3 nucleotides are TGTGCCAGCAGTTCCTCGGGACGGCTCTATGGCTACACCTTC. This gives the protein CASSSSGRLYGYTF.

This clonotype was recorded a few times. The gene calls are TRBV4-2 and TRBJ2-1; D gene unclear. V was pared by 4 bases and J by 10 bases, with 11 bases between. Per the germline V gene, CDR1 is LGHNA and CDR2 is YNFKEQ. CDR3 length equals 12 residues. Written as DNA, the CDR3 is TGTGCCAGCAGCCTCACCCTGGAGGAGCAGTTCTTC. It encodes CASSLTLEEQFF.

The chain combines TRBV6-2 or TRBV6-3 with TRBJ2-7, with D perhaps matching TRBD1 (6 bases). Per the germline V gene, CDR1 is MNHEY and CDR2 is SVGEGT. Between the trimmed V and J ends, which lost 7 bases and 5 bases, there was a span of 18 bases. CDR3 length: 14 amino acids. The CDR3 DNA follows: TGTGCCAGCAAGTCCGGGACAAATTTCAACGAGCAGTACTTC. It yields the protein CASKSGTNFNEQYF.

J is TRBJ1-6 and V is TRBV12-3 or TRBV12-4; D not certain. The germline V and J ends were trimmed by 5 bases and 10 bases, with 12 bases remaining between them. CDR3 length: 13 residues. CDR3 bases: TGTGCCAGCAGTGTGGCGGGAGAATCACCCCTCCACTTT. It translates to CASSVAGESPLHF.